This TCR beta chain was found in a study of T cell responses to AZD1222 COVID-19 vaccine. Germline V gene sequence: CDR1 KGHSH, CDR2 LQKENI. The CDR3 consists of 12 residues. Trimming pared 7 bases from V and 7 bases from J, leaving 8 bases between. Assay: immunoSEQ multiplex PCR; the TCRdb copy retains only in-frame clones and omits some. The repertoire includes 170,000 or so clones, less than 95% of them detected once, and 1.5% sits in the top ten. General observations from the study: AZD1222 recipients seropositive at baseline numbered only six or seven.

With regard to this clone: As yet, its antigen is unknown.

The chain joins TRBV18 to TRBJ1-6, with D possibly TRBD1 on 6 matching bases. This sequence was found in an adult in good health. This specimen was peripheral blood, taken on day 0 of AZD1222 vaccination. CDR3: CASFTGNSPLHF. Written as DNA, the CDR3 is TGTGCCAGCTTTACAGGGAATTCACCCCTCCACTTT. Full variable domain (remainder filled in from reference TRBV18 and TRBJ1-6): NAGVMQNPRHLVRRRGQEARLRCSPMKGHSHVYWYRQLPEEGLKFMVYLQKENIIDESGMPKERFSAEFPKEGPSILRIQQVVRGDSAAYFCASFTGNSPLHFGNGTRLTVT.